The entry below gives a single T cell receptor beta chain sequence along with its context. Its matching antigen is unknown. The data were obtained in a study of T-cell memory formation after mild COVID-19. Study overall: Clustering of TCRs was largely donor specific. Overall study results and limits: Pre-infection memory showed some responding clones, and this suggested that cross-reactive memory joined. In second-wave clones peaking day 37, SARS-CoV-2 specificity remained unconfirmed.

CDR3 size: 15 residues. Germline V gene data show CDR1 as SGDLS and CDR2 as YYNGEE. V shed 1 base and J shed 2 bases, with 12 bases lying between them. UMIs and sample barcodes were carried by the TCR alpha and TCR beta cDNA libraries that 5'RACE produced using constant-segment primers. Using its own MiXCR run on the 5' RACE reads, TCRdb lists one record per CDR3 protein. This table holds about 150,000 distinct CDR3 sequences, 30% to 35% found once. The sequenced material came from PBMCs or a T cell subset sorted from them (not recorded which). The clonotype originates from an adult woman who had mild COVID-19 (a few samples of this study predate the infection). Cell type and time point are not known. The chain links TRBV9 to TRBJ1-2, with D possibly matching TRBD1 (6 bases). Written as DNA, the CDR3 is TGTGCCAGCAGCGTACAGGGGTTCAGCAACTATGGCTACACCTTC. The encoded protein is CASSVQGFSNYGYTF.